This TCR beta chain came from a study of T cell repertoires in cytomegalovirus infection. Study overall: CMV infection together with matching HLA type was indicated by public TCR beta signatures.

Study-level results: Clonotypes of TCR beta that were HLA-C-restricted and CMV-specific dominated the ex vivo response. Using cumulative public TCR beta family frequency, the authors identified those who carried CMV together with the relevant HLA.

Germline values: CDR1 SGHTA, CDR2 FQGNSA. V was clipped by 2 bases and J by 5 bases, with 10 bases between them. CDR3 length equals 15 residues. TCRdb passed the reads through MiXCR, listing each CDR3 protein once. The table includes about 700,000 distinct CDR3 sequences, around 31% detected once. Details on this clonotype: The antigen remains unidentified.

The sequencing here drew on cultured PBMCs, taken from culture after CMV antigen stimulation. The TCR sequence derives from a human donor in good health (CMV status not recorded). Some clones in this sample may be carry-over from other donors' samples. This chain uses TRBV7-2 with TRBJ1-6, with D uncertain. The chain's CDR3 is CASSLHPPNNSPLHF. CDR3 DNA sequence: TGTGCCAGCAGCTTACACCCCCCGAATAATTCACCCCTCCACTTT.